Below, 8 T cell receptor beta chains from the same sample are listed, as sequenced in a study of T cell responses to AZD1222 COVID-19 vaccine. TCRdb keeps only in-frame clones here, not all; method: immunoSEQ multiplex PCR. This repertoire shows tens of thousands of clones, 88% found once; its top ten account for roughly 14%. This material consisted of peripheral blood, taken on day 0 of AZD1222 vaccination. The receptors stem from an adult in good health.

The chain has TRBV6-6 and TRBJ1-2, with D uncertain. This CDR3 is built from 13 residues. The germline gives CDR1 MNHNY, CDR2 SVGAGI (reference sequence). The ends were cut back, 4 bases at V and 7 bases at J, with 13 bases in the middle. CDR3 in amino acids: CASSSGSVPGYTF. The CDR3 DNA is TGTGCCAGCAGTTCCGGGTCCGTTCCTGGCTACACCTTC.

The chain carries TRBV18 and TRBJ1-6, with 7 nucleotides matching TRBD1. Germline V lookup: CDR1 KGHSH, CDR2 LQKENI. This CDR3 contains 13 residues. V shed 4 bases, J shed 8 bases, and the junction held 2 bases outside the gene matches. DNA for the CDR3: TGTGCCAGCTCACGTACAGGGGATTCACCCCTCCACTTT. This encodes CASSRTGDSPLHF.

The chain couples TRBV3-1 (or the pseudogene TRBV3-2) to TRBJ2-5; 13 bases agree with TRBD2. Germline CDR1 and CDR2: LGHDT and YNNKEL (reference sequence). The CDR3 consists of 15 residues. The V gene end was trimmed by 3 bases and the J gene end by 5 bases; junction bases not matched to a gene: 3. CDR3 nucleotide sequence: TGTGCCAGCAGCCACGGGACTAGCGGGACGGAGACCCAGTACTTC. Translating it yields CASSHGTSGTETQYF.

The chain uses TRBV27 and TRBJ2-4, with a tentative D call TRBD1 (6 bases). This CDR3 has 16 residues. The germline V and J ends were trimmed by 1 base and 0 bases, with 10 bases remaining between them. Per germline, CDR1 MNHEY and CDR2 SMNVEV (reference sequence). Written as DNA, the CDR3 is TGTGCCAGCAGTTTATTTGGCAGGGGAGCCAAAAACATTCAGTACTTC. Amino acids: CASSLFGRGAKNIQYF.

This chain joins TRBV4-1 and TRBJ2-1; the match to TRBD2 covers 8 bases. J gave up 7 bases and V 3 bases, and 5 bases lay outside the gene matches. CDR1 is MGHRA, CDR2 YSYEKL, per germline. The CDR3 runs to 14 residues. CDR3 amino acids: CASSHPGTRNEQFF. The CDR3 DNA sequence: TGCGCCAGCAGCCACCCCGGGACTAGGAATGAGCAGTTCTTC.

This rearrangement joins TRBV11-3 to TRBJ2-1; a possible D gene is TRBD1 (6 bases). Germline V gene data show CDR1 as SGHNT and CDR2 as YENEEA. Deletions cut 5 bases from V and 9 bases from J, with 8 bases between. The CDR3 is 11 amino acids. The CDR3 sequence is CASSQGSEQFF. DNA for the CDR3: TGTGCCAGCAGCCAGGGGAGTGAGCAGTTCTTC.

This clone was seen just once. V usage is TRBV9 and J usage is TRBJ2-1; 10 nucleotides align to TRBD2. The CDR3 is 17 amino acids. Germline V gene lookup returns CDR1 SGDLS and CDR2 YYNGEE. J was trimmed by 0 bases and V by 4 bases; bases with no gene match: 7. The CDR3 protein is CASSPRTSGSSYNEQFF. In DNA, the CDR3 is TGTGCCAGCAGCCCAAGGACTAGCGGCAGCTCCTACAATGAGCAGTTCTTC.

The rearrangement joins TRBV6-2 or TRBV6-3 to TRBJ2-1; D might be TRBD1 or TRBD2, each matching 5 bases. Trimming cost V 6 bases and J 3 bases, with 21 bases left between them. Germline V gene data show CDR1 as MNHEY and CDR2 as SVGEGT. The CDR3 is made up of 17 amino acids. The CDR3 coding sequence is TGTGCCAGCAGCCTCCAAAGGGACCAGACCCTCTACAATGAGCAGTTCTTC. This sequence encodes CASSLQRDQTLYNEQFF.